These 22 T cell receptor beta chains came from one sample sequenced in a study of blood T cell repertoires in COVID-19. TCRdb's copy holds only in-frame clones and misses some; the assay was immunoSEQ multiplex PCR. The profile shows 88,000 or so clones, more than 75% of them singletons. Sequenced material: peripheral blood. The receptors shown here come from a human donor in a cohort sampled during active COVID-19.

The chain links TRBV19 to TRBJ2-7; 13 nucleotides match TRBD2. Germline V gene sequence: CDR1 LNHDA, CDR2 SQIVND (reference sequence). The CDR3 loop spans 15 amino acids. V gave up 4 bases and J gave up 6 bases; unmatched junction bases: 6. The CDR3, as DNA: TGTGCCAGTAGTAGGACTAGCGGGAGTGGTGTCGAGCAGTACTTC. Encoded protein: CASSRTSGSGVEQYF. Variable domain in full (rest from reference TRBV19 and TRBJ2-7): DGGITQSPKYLFRKEGQNVTLSCEQNLNHDAMYWYRQDPGQGLRLIYYSQIVNDFQKGDIAEGYSVSREKKESFPLTVTSAQKNPTAFYLCASSRTSGSGVEQYFGPGTRLTVT.

This chain uses TRBV27 with TRBJ2-2; D ambiguous. Trimming cost V 8 bases and J 0 bases, with 10 bases left between them. The CDR3 runs 14 residues. Per germline, CDR1 MNHEY and CDR2 SMNVEV (reference sequence). The CDR3 DNA is TGTGCCAGCCGCACTATGACGAACACCGGGGAGCTGTTTTTT. Protein: CASRTMTNTGELFF.

The chain links TRBV5-4 to TRBJ1-3; D is unclear. The V gene lost 0 bases and the J gene lost 0 bases, with 10 bases spanning the gap. Germline CDR1 SGHNT, CDR2 YYREEE (reference sequence). The CDR3 contains 16 residues. The DNA for the CDR3 is TGTGCCAGCAGCTTGGAACTGGGCAGCTCTGGAAACACCATATATTTT. Translated: CASSLELGSSGNTIYF.

The chain is built from TRBV2 and TRBJ2-2; weak D call: TRBD1 (6 bases). The germline gives CDR1 SNHLY, CDR2 FYNNEI. CDR3 size: 14 residues. Between the trimmed V and J ends, which lost 8 bases and 0 bases, there was a span of 10 bases. CDR3 nucleotides: TGTGCCAGCTTAGGGACAACGAACACCGGGGAGCTGTTTTTT. This codes for CASLGTTNTGELFF.

The genes are TRBV29-1 and TRBJ2-2, with a possible D match to TRBD2 (7 bases). Germline CDR1 SQVTM, CDR2 ANQGSEA. This CDR3 is 14 amino acids long. V was clipped by 5 bases and J by 3 bases, with 13 bases between them. The CDR3 DNA sequence: TGCAGCGTTACAGGGAGGGCCGACACCGGGGAGCTGTTTTTT. Amino acids: CSVTGRADTGELFF.

V is TRBV7-3 and J is TRBJ1-1; no clear D gene. This CDR3 is 13 amino acids long. V shed 5 bases and J shed 1 base, with 8 bases lying between them. Germline assignment: CDR1 SGHTA and CDR2 FQGTGA. The DNA for the CDR3 is TGTGCCAGCAGCCAAACAGCGAACACTGAAGCTTTCTTT. This sequence encodes CASSQTANTEAFF.

The V and J genes are TRBV28 and TRBJ2-1; TRBD1 matches 12 bases. Trimming took 5 bases from V and 8 from J; bases not matched to a gene: 10. The length of the CDR3 is 16 residues. The V gene's germline CDR1 is MDHEN and CDR2 SYDVKM. This CDR3 is CASSTPGTGGMDEQFF. The CDR3 DNA reads TGTGCCAGCAGTACCCCCGGGACAGGGGGCATGGATGAGCAGTTCTTC. Filled out from reference TRBV28 and TRBJ2-1, the complete variable domain reads DVKVTQSSRYLVKRTGEKVFLECVQDMDHENMFWYRQDPGLGLRLIYFSYDVKMKEKGDIPEGYSVSREKKERFSLILESASTNQTSMYLCASSTPGTGGMDEQFFGPGTRLTVL.

The V and J genes are TRBV2 and TRBJ2-1; 7 nucleotides line up with TRBD2. The CDR3 length is 15 residues. Losses at the gene ends were 4 bases for V and 8 bases for J; bases not matched to a gene: 11. Per germline, CDR1 SNHLY and CDR2 FYNNEI. The CDR3 DNA reads as TGTGCCAGCAGTGGGACTCGGGGAGGGGCGGATGAGCAGTTCTTC. Protein product: CASSGTRGGADEQFF.

This clone was counted a few times. The gene calls are TRBV7-9 and TRBJ2-7; a possible D gene is TRBD1 (5 bases). Between the trimmed V and J ends, which lost 3 bases and 3 bases, there was a span of 9 bases. The CDR3 is made up of 13 amino acids. The V gene's germline CDR1 is SEHNR and CDR2 FQNEAQ (reference sequence). The CDR3 coding sequence is TGTGCCAGCAGCTTTATGACAGTCTACGAGCAGTACTTC. Encoded protein: CASSFMTVYEQYF.

The rearrangement joins TRBV19 to TRBJ1-5; D not resolved. The germline V gene has CDR1 LNHDA and CDR2 SQIVND (reference sequence). The CDR3 is 15 amino acids. V was clipped by 5 bases and J by 5 bases, with 16 bases between them. CDR3 in DNA: TGTGCCAGTAGTCTCCCGGGAATTGAAGATCAGCCCCAGCATTTT. It codes for CASSLPGIEDQPQHF.

The J gene is TRBJ2-7, the V gene TRBV19, with 7 bases that match TRBD1. CDR1 and CDR2 from the germline V gene are LNHDA and SQIVND (reference sequence). The CDR3 length is 13 residues. V dropped 5 bases and J dropped 2; count of bases not matched to a gene: 3. CDR3 DNA: TGTGCCAGTAGTCAGACAGGGACCTACGAGCAGTACTTC. Amino acid sequence: CASSQTGTYEQYF.

The chain links TRBV5-8 to TRBJ2-1; tentative D call: TRBD2 (5 bases). The V and J ends lost 2 bases and 1 base respectively, with 19 bases between them. Germline V gives CDR1 SGHTS, CDR2 YDEGEE. The CDR3 is made up of 18 amino acids. CDR3 sequence reads: CASSLQWLFSGSYNEQFF. The CDR3 coding sequence is TGTGCCAGCAGCTTACAGTGGCTATTCAGCGGTTCCTACAATGAGCAGTTCTTC.

The V call is TRBV19, the J call TRBJ2-3; TRBD2 matches 9 bases. Per germline, CDR1 LNHDA and CDR2 SQIVND (reference sequence). The ends lost 0 bases at V and 4 bases at J; junction bases unmatched: 8. The CDR3 runs 17 residues. The CDR3 bases are TGTGCCAGTAGTATAGAAGGGCTAGCGGGAAGCGCAGATACGCAGTATTTT. Protein: CASSIEGLAGSADTQYF.

The chain uses TRBV7-9 and TRBJ2-1; unclear D gene. V shed 0 bases and J shed 4 bases, with 13 bases lying between them. Per the germline V gene, CDR1 is SEHNR and CDR2 is FQNEAQ (reference sequence). There are 16 residues in the CDR3. This CDR3 reads CASSLASSGAYNEQFF. DNA for the CDR3: TGTGCCAGCAGCTTAGCGTCCTCAGGCGCGTACAATGAGCAGTTCTTC. Based on the CDR3 plus reference TRBV7-9 and TRBJ2-1, the full variable domain is DTGVSQNPRHKITKRGQNVTFRCDPISEHNRLYWYRQTLGQGPEFLTYFQNEAQLEKSRLLSDRFSAERPKGSFSTLEIQRTEQGDSAMYLCASSLASSGAYNEQFFGPGTRLTVL.

The rearrangement joins TRBV2 to TRBJ2-1, with 8 nucleotides matching TRBD1. In germline, CDR1 is SNHLY, CDR2 FYNNEI. CDR3 length: 15 residues. Trimming at V came to 6 bases and at J to 4 bases, leaving 8 bases not matched to a gene. The CDR3 here is CASSEDRVGYNEQFF. The CDR3 nucleotides are TGTGCCAGCAGCGAGGACAGGGTCGGGTACAATGAGCAGTTCTTC.

This rearrangement joins TRBV7-8 to TRBJ2-1, with 8 bases fitting TRBD2. With V trimmed by 5 bases and J by 5 bases, 8 bases remained unmatched. Germline CDR1 SGHVS, CDR2 FQNEAQ. The CDR3 runs 15 residues. This CDR3 reads CASSALAEGNNEQFF. CDR3 nucleotides: TGTGCCAGCAGCGCACTAGCGGAGGGGAACAATGAGCAGTTCTTC.

The gene calls are TRBV18 and TRBJ1-3; the match to TRBD1 covers 8 bases. J gave up 4 bases and V 5 bases, and 7 bases lay outside the gene matches. Germline CDR1 and CDR2: KGHSH and LQKENI. This CDR3 region has 15 residues. CDR3 DNA: TGTGCCAGCTCATCAGGACAGGGATGGGGAAACACCATATATTTT. It is translated as CASSSGQGWGNTIYF.

This clone was detected only a few times. The CDR3 sequence is CASREREAPYNEQFF. DNA for the CDR3: TGTGCCAGCAGAGAGCGGGAGGCACCCTACAATGAGCAGTTCTTC. The gene calls are TRBV7-6 and TRBJ2-1; 9 nucleotides match TRBD2. V was clipped by 6 bases and J by 2 bases; unmatched bases: 5. This CDR3 region has 15 residues. CDR1 is SGHVS and CDR2 is FNYEAQ in the germline V gene.

V and J are TRBV5-1 and TRBJ2-3, with 11 bases matching TRBD2. This CDR3 region has 16 residues. In germline, CDR1 is SGHRS, CDR2 YFSETQ. J gave up 3 bases and V 4 bases, and 7 bases lay outside the gene matches. The CDR3 coding sequence is TGCGCCAGCAGCCAGCTAGCGGGAGGTGTGACAGATACGCAGTATTTT. Translating it yields CASSQLAGGVTDTQYF.

This sequence joins TRBV11-2 and TRBJ2-7, with TRBD2 identical over 10 bases. CDR1 is SGHAT, CDR2 FQNNGV, per germline. Germline trimming cut 0 bases from V and 4 bases from J; bases unmatched to any gene: 6. The CDR3 has 16 residues. CDR3: CASSLDRLAGAYEQYF. CDR3 nucleotide sequence: TGTGCCAGCAGCTTAGATCGGCTAGCGGGAGCTTACGAGCAGTACTTC.

The J gene is TRBJ1-6, the V gene TRBV6-5, with 7 bases fitting TRBD1. J lost 3 bases, V lost 5 bases, and 4 bases had no gene match. CDR1 and CDR2 from the germline V gene are MNHEY and SVGAGI. The CDR3 runs 15 residues. CDR3 loop: CASSPGTDYNSPLHF. In nucleotides, the CDR3 is TGTGCCAGCAGTCCCGGGACAGACTATAATTCACCCCTCCACTTT.

This clone occurred once. J is TRBJ1-4 and V is TRBV2, with TRBD1 matching over 7 bases. V was clipped by 5 bases and J by 3 bases; unmatched bases: 3. Germline CDR1 reads SNHLY; CDR2 reads FYNNEI. The length of the CDR3 is 14 residues. CDR3 loop: CASSRGTANEKLFF. The CDR3 DNA reads TGTGCCAGCAGTCGGGGGACAGCTAATGAAAAACTGTTTTTT.